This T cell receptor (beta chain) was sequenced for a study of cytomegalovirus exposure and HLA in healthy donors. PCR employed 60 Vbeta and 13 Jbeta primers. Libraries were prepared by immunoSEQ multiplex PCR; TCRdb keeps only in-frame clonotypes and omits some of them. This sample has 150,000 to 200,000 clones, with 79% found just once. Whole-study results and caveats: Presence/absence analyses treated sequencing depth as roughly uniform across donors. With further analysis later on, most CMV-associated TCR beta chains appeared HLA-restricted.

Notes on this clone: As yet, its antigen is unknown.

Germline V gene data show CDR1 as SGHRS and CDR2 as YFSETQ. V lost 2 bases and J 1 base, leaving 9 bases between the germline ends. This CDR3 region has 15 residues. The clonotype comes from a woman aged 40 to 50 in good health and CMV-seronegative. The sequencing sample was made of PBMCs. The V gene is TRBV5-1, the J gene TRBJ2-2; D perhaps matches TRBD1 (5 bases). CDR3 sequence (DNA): TGCGCCAGCAGCTTTTTCAGGGAGAACACCGGGGAGCTGTTTTTT. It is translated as CASSFFRENTGELFF.